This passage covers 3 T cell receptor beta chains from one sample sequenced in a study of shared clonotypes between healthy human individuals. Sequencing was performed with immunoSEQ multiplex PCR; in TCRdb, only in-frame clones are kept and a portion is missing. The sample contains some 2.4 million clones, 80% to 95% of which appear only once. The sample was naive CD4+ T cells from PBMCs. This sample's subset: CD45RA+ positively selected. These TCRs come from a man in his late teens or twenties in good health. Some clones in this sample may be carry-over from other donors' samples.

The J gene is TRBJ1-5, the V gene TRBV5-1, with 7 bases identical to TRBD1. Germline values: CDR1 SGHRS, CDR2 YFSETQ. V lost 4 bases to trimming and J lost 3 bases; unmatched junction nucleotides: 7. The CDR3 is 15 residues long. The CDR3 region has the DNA TGCGCCAGCAGCCCCGGACAGGCGTACAATCAGCCCCAGCATTTT. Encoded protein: CASSPGQAYNQPQHF.

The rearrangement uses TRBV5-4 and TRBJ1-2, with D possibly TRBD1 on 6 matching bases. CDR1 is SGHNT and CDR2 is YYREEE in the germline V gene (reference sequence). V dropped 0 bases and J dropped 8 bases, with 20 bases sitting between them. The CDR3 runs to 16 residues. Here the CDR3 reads CASSLVGRGSQGGYTF. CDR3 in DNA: TGTGCCAGCAGCTTGGTAGGCAGGGGCTCCCAGGGAGGCTACACCTTC.

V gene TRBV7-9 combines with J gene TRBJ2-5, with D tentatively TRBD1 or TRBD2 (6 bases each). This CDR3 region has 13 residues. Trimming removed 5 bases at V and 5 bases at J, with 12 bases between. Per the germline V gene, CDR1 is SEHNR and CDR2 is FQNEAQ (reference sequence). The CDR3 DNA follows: TGTGCCAGCAGCAAAACAGGGAGGGAGACCCAGTACTTC. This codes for CASSKTGRETQYF.